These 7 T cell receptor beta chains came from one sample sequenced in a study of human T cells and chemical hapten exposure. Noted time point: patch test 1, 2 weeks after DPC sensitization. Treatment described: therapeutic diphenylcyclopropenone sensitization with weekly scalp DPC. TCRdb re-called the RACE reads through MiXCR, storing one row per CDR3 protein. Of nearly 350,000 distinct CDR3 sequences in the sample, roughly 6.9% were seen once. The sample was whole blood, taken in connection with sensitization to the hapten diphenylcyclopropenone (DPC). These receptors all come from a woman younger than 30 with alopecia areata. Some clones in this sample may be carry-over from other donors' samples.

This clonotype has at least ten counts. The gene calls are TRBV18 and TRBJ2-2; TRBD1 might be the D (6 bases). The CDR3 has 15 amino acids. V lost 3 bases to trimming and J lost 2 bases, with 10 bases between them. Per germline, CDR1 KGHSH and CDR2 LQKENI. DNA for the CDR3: TGTGCCAGCTCACCTGACAGGTCTAACACCGGGGAGCTGTTTTTT. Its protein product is CASSPDRSNTGELFF.

CDR3: CASSLGQGLHYGYTF. CDR3 sequence (DNA): TGCGCCAGCAGCCTAGGACAGGGATTACACTATGGCTACACCTTC. V and J are TRBV4-3 and TRBJ1-2, with 8 bases that match TRBD1. The CDR3 contains 15 residues. The germline CDR1 and CDR2 sequences are LGHNA and YSLEER. V lost 4 bases, J lost 3 bases, and 7 bases stayed unmatched.

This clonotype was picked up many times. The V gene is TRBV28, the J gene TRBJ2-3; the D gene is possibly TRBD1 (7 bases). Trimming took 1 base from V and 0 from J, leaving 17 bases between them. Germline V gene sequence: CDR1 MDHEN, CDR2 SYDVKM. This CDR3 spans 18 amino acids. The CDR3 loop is CASSLSLIQGRSTDTQYF. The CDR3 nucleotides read TGTGCCAGCAGTTTATCCCTAATACAGGGGAGGAGCACAGATACGCAGTATTTT.

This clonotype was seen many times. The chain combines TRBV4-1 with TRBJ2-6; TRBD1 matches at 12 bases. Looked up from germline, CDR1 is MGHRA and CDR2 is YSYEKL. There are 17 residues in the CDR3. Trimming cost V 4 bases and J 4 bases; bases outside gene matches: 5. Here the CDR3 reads CASSLGQGARGANVLTF. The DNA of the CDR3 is TGCGCCAGCAGCCTGGGACAGGGGGCGCGGGGGGCCAACGTCCTGACTTTC.

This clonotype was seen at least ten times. CDR3 region: CAISAIDQGGGTEAFF. The CDR3 region has the DNA TGTGCCATCAGTGCTATTGATCAGGGAGGGGGCACTGAAGCTTTCTTT. V and J are TRBV10-3 and TRBJ1-1; D may be TRBD1 (6 bases). The CDR3 runs to 16 residues. Germline CDR1 ENHRY, CDR2 SYGVKD. Trimming took off 4 bases at V and 4 bases at J, with 19 bases between the two ends.

CDR3 protein: CASSFHRGPQETQYF. CDR3 in DNA: TGTGCCAGCAGCTTCCACAGGGGCCCCCAAGAGACCCAGTACTTC. The genes are TRBV7-6 and TRBJ2-5; 7 nucleotides agree with TRBD1. The length of the CDR3 is 15 residues. The V and J ends lost 3 bases and 1 base, in that order; junction bases with no gene match: 5. The germline gives CDR1 SGHVS, CDR2 FNYEAQ. Using reference TRBV7-6 and TRBJ2-5 for the parts outside the CDR3, the full variable domain is GAGVSQSPRYKVTKRGQDVALRCDPISGHVSLYWYRQALGQGPEFLTYFNYEAQQDKSGLPNDRFSAERPEGSISTLTIQRTEQRDSAMYRCASSFHRGPQETQYFGPGTRLLVL.

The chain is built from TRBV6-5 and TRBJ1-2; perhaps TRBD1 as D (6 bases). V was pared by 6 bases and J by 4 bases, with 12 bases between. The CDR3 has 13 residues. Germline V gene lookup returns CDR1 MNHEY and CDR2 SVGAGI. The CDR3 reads CASSQGIGYGYTF. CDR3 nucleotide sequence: TGTGCCAGCAGCCAGGGGATCGGCTATGGCTACACCTTC.